This entry lists 10 T cell receptor beta chains sequenced from one sample in a study of cytomegalovirus exposure and HLA in healthy donors. This PCR relied on a set of 60 Vbeta primers and 13 Jbeta primers. Sequencing was performed with immunoSEQ multiplex PCR; in TCRdb, only in-frame clones are kept and a portion is missing. This repertoire shows 55,000 to 75,000 clones, about 72% found once; its top ten account for about 3%. Source material: PBMCs. These receptors were obtained from a girl aged 10 to 17 in good health and CMV-seropositive.

This clone has a single count. The chain joins TRBV9 to TRBJ2-2, with D tentatively TRBD2 (6 bases). The CDR3 is 14 residues long. Trimming removed 3 bases at V and 8 bases at J, with 14 bases between. Germline CDR1 reads SGDLS; CDR2 reads YYNGEE. The DNA of the CDR3 is TGTGCCAGCAGCGGCATACCTGGGAGGGGGGAGCTGTTTTTT. Residues: CASSGIPGRGELFF.

In this sample, this clone turned up a few times. The V and J genes are TRBV6-4 and TRBJ2-3; TRBD2 matches 9 bases. The CDR3 is 16 residues long. The germline V gene has CDR1 MRHNA and CDR2 SNTAGT. V was pared by 6 bases and J by 5 bases, with 12 bases of the junction left unmatched. The CDR3 loop reads CASSEVPSSGKDTQYF. In nucleotides, the CDR3 is TGTGCCAGCAGCGAGGTCCCCTCTAGCGGGAAAGATACGCAGTATTTT.

The J gene is TRBJ2-2, the V gene TRBV4-3; D unclear. CDR3 size: 15 residues. The V and J ends lost 2 bases and 1 base respectively, with 8 bases between them. Germline values: CDR1 LGHNA, CDR2 YSLEER. CDR3 bases: TGCGCCAGCAGCCAAAGACCAGGGAACACCGGGGAGCTGTTTTTT. Translation gives CASSQRPGNTGELFF.

The rearrangement uses TRBV30 and TRBJ2-1, with 7 bases matching TRBD2. Germline V CDR1 and CDR2: GTSNPN, SVGIG (reference sequence). The CDR3 loop spans 14 amino acids. With V trimmed by 0 bases and J by 2 bases, 1 base remained unmatched. The DNA of the CDR3 is TGTGCCTGGAGTGTCCTAGCGGCCTACAATGAGCAGTTCTTC. It yields the protein CAWSVLAAYNEQFF.

The J gene is TRBJ2-1, the V gene TRBV4-3; 7 bases agree with TRBD2. Germline CDR1 is LGHNA and CDR2 is YSLEER. V gave up 0 bases and J gave up 3 bases; unmatched junction bases: 8. The CDR3 consists of 17 residues. The CDR3 protein is CASSQDRAGEGYNEQFF. The CDR3 region has the DNA TGCGCCAGCAGCCAAGATCGGGCGGGAGAGGGCTACAATGAGCAGTTCTTC.

The chain has TRBV10-3 and TRBJ2-5, with TRBD2 identical over 12 bases. J was trimmed by 5 bases and V by 0 bases; bases with no gene match: 10. Germline-derived CDR1 and CDR2 are ENHRY and SYGVKD. This CDR3 has 18 amino acids. CDR3 in amino acids: CAISESGLAGSKGETQYF. In nucleotides, the CDR3 is TGTGCCATCAGTGAGTCAGGACTAGCGGGGTCGAAAGGGGAGACCCAGTACTTC.

J is TRBJ2-7 and V is TRBV6-6, with 9 positions matching TRBD1. Trimming took 6 bases from V and 2 from J; bases not matched to a gene: 2. Germline loops: CDR1 MNHNY, CDR2 SVGAGI (reference sequence). This CDR3 comprises 13 residues. CDR3 loop: CASSRDRAYEQYF. The CDR3 DNA follows: TGTGCCAGCAGCCGGGACAGGGCCTACGAGCAGTACTTC.

This chain uses TRBV9 with TRBJ2-5; possible D gene TRBD2, 5 bases. Trimming pared 2 bases from V and 5 bases from J, leaving 22 bases between. The CDR3 sequence is 17 residues long. CDR1 and CDR2 from the germline V gene are SGDLS and YYNGEE. The CDR3 DNA reads TGTGCCAGCAGCGTCTCCCCGTCTCTAGCAAACGCGGAGACCCAGTACTTC. Protein: CASSVSPSLANAETQYF.

For the CDR3, the DNA is TGCACCAGCAGCCAACCACTGATCGACCGGGACACCCGCCTTTTTTGCAATCAGCCCCAGCATTTT. Protein sequence: CTSSQPLIDRDTRLFCNQPQHF. The rearrangement uses TRBV1 and TRBJ1-5; TRBD1, as called in the table, went unchecked against the DNA. TRBV1 is described as a pseudogene. The CDR3 is made up of 22 amino acids.

This rearrangement joins TRBV10-1 to TRBJ1-1; 9 bases are a match to TRBD1. This CDR3 comprises 13 residues. Germline-derived CDR1 and CDR2 are WNHNN and SYGVQD (reference sequence). V was pared by 10 bases and J by 4 bases, with 7 bases of the junction left unmatched. DNA of the CDR3: TGCGCCACGACGAACAGGGGGCCCACTGAAGCTTTCTTT. It specifies CATTNRGPTEAFF.